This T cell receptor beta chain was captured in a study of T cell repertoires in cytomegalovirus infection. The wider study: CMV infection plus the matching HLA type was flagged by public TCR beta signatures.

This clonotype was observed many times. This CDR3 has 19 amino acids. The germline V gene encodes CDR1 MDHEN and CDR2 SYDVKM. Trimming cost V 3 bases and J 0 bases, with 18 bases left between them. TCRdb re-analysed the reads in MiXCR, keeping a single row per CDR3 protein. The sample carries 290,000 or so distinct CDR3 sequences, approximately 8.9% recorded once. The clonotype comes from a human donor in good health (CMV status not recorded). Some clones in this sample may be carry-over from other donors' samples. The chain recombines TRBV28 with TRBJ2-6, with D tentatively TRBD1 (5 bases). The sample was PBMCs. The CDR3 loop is CASSLYPAGLGSGANVLTF. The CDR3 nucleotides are TGTGCCAGCAGTTTGTACCCGGCAGGGTTGGGCTCTGGGGCCAACGTCCTGACTTTC.